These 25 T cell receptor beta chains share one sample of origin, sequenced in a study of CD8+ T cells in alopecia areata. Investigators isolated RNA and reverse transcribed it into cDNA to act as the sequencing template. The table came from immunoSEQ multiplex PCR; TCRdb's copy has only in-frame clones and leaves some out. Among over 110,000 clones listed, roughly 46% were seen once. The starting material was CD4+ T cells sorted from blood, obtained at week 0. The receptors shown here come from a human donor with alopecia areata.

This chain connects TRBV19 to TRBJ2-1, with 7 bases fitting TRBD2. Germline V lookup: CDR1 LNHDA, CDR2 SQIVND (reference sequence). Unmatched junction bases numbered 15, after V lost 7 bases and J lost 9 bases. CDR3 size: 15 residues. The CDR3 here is CASKLAAQQGSEQFF. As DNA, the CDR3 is TGTGCCAGTAAGCTAGCGGCCCAACAAGGGAGTGAGCAGTTCTTC.

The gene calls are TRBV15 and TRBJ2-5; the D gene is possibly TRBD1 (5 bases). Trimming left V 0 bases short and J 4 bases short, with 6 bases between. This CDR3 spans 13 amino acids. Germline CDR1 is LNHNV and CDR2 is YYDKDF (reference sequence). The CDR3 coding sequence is TGTGCCACCAGCAGAGATCAGGGAGAGACCCAGTACTTC. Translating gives CATSRDQGETQYF.

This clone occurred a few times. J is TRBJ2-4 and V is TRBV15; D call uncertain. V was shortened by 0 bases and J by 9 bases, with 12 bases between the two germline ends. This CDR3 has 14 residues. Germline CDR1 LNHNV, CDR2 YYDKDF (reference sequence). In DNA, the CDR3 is TGTGCCACCAGCAGAGATGGTGTGGGTGGCATTCAGTACTTC. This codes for CATSRDGVGGIQYF. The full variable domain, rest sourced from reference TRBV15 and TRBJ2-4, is DAMVIQNPRYQVTQFGKPVTLSCSQTLNHNVMYWYQQKSSQAPKLLFHYYDKDFNNEADTPDNFQSRRPNTSFCFLDIRSPGLGDTAMYLCATSRDGVGGIQYFGAGTRLSVL.

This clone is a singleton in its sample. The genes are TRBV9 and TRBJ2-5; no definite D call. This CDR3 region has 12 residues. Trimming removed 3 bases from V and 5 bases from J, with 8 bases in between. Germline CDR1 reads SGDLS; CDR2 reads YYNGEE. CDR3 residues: CASSEPTETQYF. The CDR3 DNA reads TGTGCCAGCAGCGAGCCGACGGAGACCCAGTACTTC.

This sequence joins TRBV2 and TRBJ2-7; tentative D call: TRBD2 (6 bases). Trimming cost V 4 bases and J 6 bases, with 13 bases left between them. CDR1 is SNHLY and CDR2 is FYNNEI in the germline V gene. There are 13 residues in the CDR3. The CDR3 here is CASSVAAPTEQYF. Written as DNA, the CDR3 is TGTGCCAGCAGTGTAGCGGCCCCAACCGAGCAGTACTTC.

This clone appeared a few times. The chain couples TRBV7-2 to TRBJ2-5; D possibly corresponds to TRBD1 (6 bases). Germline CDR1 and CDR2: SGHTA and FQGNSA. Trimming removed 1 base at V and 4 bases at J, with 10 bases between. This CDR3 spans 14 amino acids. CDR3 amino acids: CASSLGGGRETQYF. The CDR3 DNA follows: TGTGCCAGCAGCTTAGGTGGGGGCCGAGAGACCCAGTACTTC.

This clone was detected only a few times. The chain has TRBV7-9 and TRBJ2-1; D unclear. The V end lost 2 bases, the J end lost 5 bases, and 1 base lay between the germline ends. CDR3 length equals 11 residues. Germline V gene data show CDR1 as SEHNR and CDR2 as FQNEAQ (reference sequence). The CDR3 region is CASSLNNEQFF. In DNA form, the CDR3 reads TGTGCCAGCAGCTTAAACAATGAGCAGTTCTTC.

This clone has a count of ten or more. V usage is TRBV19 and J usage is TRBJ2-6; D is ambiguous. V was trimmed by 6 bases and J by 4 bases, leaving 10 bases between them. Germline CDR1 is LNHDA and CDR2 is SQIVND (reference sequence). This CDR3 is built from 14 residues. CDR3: CASRAFLGANVLTF. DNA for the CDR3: TGTGCCAGTAGAGCATTCTTGGGGGCCAACGTCCTGACTTTC.

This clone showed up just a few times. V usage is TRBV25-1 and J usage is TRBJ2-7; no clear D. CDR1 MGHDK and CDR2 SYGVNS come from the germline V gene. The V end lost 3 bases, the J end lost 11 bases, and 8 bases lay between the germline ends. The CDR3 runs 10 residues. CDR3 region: CASSDLKEYF. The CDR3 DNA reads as TGTGCCAGCAGTGATTTAAAGGAGTACTTC.

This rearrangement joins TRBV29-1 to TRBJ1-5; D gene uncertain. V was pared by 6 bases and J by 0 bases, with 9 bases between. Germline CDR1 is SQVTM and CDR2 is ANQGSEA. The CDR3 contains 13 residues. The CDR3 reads CSVQEHSNQPQHF. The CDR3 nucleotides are TGCAGCGTCCAGGAACATAGCAATCAGCCCCAGCATTTT.

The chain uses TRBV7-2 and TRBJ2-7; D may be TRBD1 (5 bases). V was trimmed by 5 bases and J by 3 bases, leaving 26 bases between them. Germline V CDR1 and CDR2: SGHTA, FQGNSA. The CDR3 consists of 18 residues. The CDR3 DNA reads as TGTGCCAGCAGCCCTTCTAGGGGTTTTGGCGGCAGCATCTACGAGCAGTACTTC. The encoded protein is CASSPSRGFGGSIYEQYF.

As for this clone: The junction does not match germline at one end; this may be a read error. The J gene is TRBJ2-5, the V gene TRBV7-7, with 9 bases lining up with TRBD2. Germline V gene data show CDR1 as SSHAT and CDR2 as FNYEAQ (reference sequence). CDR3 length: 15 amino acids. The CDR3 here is CASSTVAGEGETQYF. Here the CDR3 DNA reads TGTGCTAGCAGCACAGTAGCGGGAGAGGGGGAGACCCAGTACTTC.

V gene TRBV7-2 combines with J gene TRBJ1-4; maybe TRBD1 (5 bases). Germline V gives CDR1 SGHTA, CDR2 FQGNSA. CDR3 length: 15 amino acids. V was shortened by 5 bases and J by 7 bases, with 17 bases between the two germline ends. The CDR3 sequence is CASSPRGGEGEKLFF. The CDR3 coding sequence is TGTGCCAGCAGCCCACGCGGGGGGGAGGGTGAAAAACTGTTTTTT.

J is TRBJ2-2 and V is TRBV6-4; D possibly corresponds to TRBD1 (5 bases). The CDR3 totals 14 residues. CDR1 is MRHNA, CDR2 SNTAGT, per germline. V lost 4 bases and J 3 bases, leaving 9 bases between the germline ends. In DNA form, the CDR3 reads TGTGCCAGCAGTGCCGACAGCTACACCGGGGAGCTGTTTTTT. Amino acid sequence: CASSADSYTGELFF.

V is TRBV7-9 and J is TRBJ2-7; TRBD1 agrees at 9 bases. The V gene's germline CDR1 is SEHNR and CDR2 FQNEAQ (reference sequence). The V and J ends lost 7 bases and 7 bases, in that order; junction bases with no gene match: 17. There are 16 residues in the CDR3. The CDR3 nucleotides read TGTGCCAGCACGCTCCTCGGAGGGGACAGGGCTGATGAGCAGTACTTC. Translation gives CASTLLGGDRADEQYF. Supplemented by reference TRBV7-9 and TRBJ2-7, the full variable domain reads DTGVSQNPRHKITKRGQNVTFRCDPISEHNRLYWYRQTLGQGPEFLTYFQNEAQLEKSRLLSDRFSAERPKGSFSTLEIQRTEQGDSAMYLCASTLLGGDRADEQYFGPGTRLTVT.

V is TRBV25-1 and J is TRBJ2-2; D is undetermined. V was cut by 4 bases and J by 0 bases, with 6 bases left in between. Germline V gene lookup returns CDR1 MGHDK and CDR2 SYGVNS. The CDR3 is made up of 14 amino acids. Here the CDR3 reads CASSGRTNTGELFF. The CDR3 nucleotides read TGTGCCAGCAGTGGCCGTACGAACACCGGGGAGCTGTTTTTT. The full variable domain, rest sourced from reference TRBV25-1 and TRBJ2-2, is EADIYQTPRYLVIGTGKKITLECSQTMGHDKMYWYQQDPGMELHLIHYSYGVNSTEKGDLSSESTVSRIRTEHFPLTLESARPSHTSQYLCASSGRTNTGELFFGEGSRLTVL.

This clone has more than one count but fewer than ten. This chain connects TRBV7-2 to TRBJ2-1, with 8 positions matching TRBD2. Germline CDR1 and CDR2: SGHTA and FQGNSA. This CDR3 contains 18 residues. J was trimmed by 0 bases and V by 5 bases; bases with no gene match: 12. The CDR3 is CASSPAPGRGSSYNEQFF. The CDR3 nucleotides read TGTGCCAGCAGCCCGGCCCCCGGGAGGGGAAGCTCCTACAATGAGCAGTTCTTC.

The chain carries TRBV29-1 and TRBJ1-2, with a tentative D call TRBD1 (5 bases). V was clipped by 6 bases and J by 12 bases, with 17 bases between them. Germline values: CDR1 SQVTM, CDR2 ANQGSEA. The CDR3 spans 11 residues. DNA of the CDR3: TGCAGCGTGGGGGACGATCGGGGGAACACCTTC. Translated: CSVGDDRGNTF.

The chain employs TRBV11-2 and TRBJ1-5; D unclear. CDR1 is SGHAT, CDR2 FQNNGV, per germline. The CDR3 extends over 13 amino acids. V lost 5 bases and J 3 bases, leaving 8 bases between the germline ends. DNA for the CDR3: TGTGCCAGCAGCCGGACGGACAATCAGCCCCAGCATTTT. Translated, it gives CASSRTDNQPQHF.

CDR3 residues: CASSPGTSGLTGELFF. DNA of the CDR3: TGTGCCAGCAGTCCCGGGACTAGCGGATTAACCGGGGAGCTGTTTTTT. The gene calls are TRBV2 and TRBJ2-2; 11 bases map to TRBD2. Germline CDR1 is SNHLY and CDR2 is FYNNEI. V shed 5 bases, J shed 5 bases, and the junction held 7 bases outside the gene matches. The CDR3 has 16 residues.

The CDR3 region is CAWSGGESSNQPQHF. The CDR3 bases are TGTGCCTGGAGTGGGGGAGAGTCTAGCAATCAGCCCCAGCATTTT. The genes are TRBV30 and TRBJ1-5; D is unclear. The CDR3 is 15 amino acids. Germline loops: CDR1 GTSNPN, CDR2 SVGIG (reference sequence). The V end lost 1 base, the J end lost 0 bases, and 10 bases lay between the germline ends.

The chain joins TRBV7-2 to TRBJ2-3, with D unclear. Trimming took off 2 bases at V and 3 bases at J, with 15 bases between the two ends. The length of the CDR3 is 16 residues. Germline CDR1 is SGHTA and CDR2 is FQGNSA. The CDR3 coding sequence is TGTGCCAGCAGCTTATCGTTAGCCTCAGTGACAGATACGCAGTATTTT. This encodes CASSLSLASVTDTQYF. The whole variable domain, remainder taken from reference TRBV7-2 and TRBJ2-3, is GAGVSQSPSNKVTEKGKDVELRCDPISGHTALYWYRQSLGQGLEFLIYFQGNSAPDKSGLPSDRFSAERTGGSVSTLTIQRTQQEDSAVYLCASSLSLASVTDTQYFGPGTRLTVL.

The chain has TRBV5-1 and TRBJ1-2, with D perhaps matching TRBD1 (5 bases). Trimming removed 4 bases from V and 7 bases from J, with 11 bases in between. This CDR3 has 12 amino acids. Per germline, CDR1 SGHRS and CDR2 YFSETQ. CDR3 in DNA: TGCGCCAGCAGCCCCGGGGGTTCTGGCTACACCTTC. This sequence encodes CASSPGGSGYTF.

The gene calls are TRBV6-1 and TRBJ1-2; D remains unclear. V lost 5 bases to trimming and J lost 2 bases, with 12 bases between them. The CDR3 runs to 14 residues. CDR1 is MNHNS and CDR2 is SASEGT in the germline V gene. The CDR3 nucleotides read TGTGCCAGCAGTTCCTTGGCCGTAAACTATGGCTACACCTTC. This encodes CASSSLAVNYGYTF.

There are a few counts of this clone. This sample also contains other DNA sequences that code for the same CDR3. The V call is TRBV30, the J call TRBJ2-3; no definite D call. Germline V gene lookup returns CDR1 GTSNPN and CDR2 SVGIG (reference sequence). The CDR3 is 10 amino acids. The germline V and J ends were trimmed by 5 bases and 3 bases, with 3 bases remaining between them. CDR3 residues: CAWGTDTQYF. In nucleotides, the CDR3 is TGTGCCTGGGGTACAGATACGCAGTATTTT.